This T cell receptor (beta chain) was recovered during a study of CD8 T cells in ankylosing spondylitis (dated by TCRdb to about 2017). As for the study more broadly: The study profiled T cell receptor beta repertoires in healthy donors and ankylosing spondylitis patients to find disease-linked TCR variants. The full study cohort comprised about 23 ankylosing spondylitis patients and approximately 100 healthy donors. Samples of peripheral blood were taken, and for ankylosing spondylitis patients, synovial fluid was collected as well.

Sequencing was carried out with an Illumina HiSeq 2500. Quantitative 5'-RACE with molecular barcodes was used to prepare TCR beta libraries. As for the authors' bioinformatics: To identify disease-linked TCR variants, a new computational method was used, one built on a probabilistic model of VDJ rearrangement. TCRdb reanalyzed the raw reads on its own, using fastp at Q25 for trimming and MiXCR for clone calling, and kept in-frame beta chains. Each CDR3 protein gets just one entry, which takes the most common genes and DNA from the rows behind it. The V and J calls and clone size are TCRdb's, not the authors'. Counted in this sample were 350,000 or so distinct CDR3 sequences; 14% to 15% of them appeared once. The ten largest make up 0.85% to 1.4% of the sample. This clonotype has a handful of counts. The antigen it binds to is not known. Per-base quality was not reported, and no clone a single base away is much larger than it.

Reading the germline V gene (reference sequence) gives CDR1 DFQATT and CDR2 SNEGSKA. The CDR3 sequence holds 12 residues, the cysteine and phenylalanine included. Only the CDR3 portion is preserved as DNA: 36 bases, with reading frame beginning at the first base. V is shortened by 8 bases, J by 5 bases, and the region joining them spans 15 bases. What the work shows at the level of the full study, not this receptor alone: A TCR beta motif of several highly homologous amino acid variants appeared characteristic of blood from ankylosing spondylitis patients. Some of the motif variants had been reported before in the synovial fluid and blood of reactive arthritis patients, a finding that suggests common disease-initiation mechanisms. The disease-linked clones were reported as significantly enriched in matched synovial fluid samples from ankylosing spondylitis patients. In peripheral blood, the disease-linked clones were found at relatively low frequencies and had a CD8+ phenotype.

The clonotype was recovered from a male donor with ankylosing spondylitis or in good health (not recorded which). The sample comprised blood, either unsorted or a sorted T cell fraction (not recorded which). The chain is made from TRBV20-1 and TRBJ2-5; the D gene is perhaps TRBD1, from 5 matching bases. The bases read TGCAGTCCTGTAGGGGCCGGCGAGACCCAGTACTTC. The encoded protein is CSPVGAGETQYF.